This T cell receptor beta chain was identified in a study of blood T cell repertoires in COVID-19 (dated by TCRdb to 2020 to 2021). Describing the broader study: The collaborator samples originated in the United States, Italy and Spain and spanned the acute and convalescent phases of COVID-19. A de-identified subject ID, COVID-19 status, age in years and sex were almost always included in the sample metadata. Where available, HLA class I and class II types were taken from metadata supplied by the sample provider and were not determined by assay-based typing. A freely available public database, intended as a resource for researchers studying the immune response to SARS-CoV-2, is where the repertoires were released. Deeply sampled blood TCRbeta repertoires from subjects exposed to, actively infected with, or recovered from COVID-19 were included in the dataset. Samples came from the ongoing ImmuneRACE study (first 160 participants) plus 1,254 subjects from 6 global collaborators. The prospective study material was composed of cDNA or gDNA derived from T cells, B-cell-depleted T cells, or PBMCs. Summary of the overall study and its limitations: Clinical and demographic metadata were provided uncurated, with the amount varying by source and participant.

The immunoSEQ Assay, a bias-controlled multiplex PCR, was used to amplify TCRbeta CDR3 regions from genomic DNA. From the authors' description of their analysis: Nucleated cell counts per sample were estimated from amplification of reference gene primers within the assay. Sequence reads were collapsed and filtered to measure the absolute abundance of every unique TCRbeta CDR3 rearrangement. For each sample, productive Simpson clonality was calculated as the square root of Simpson's diversity index across productive rearrangements. The immuneACCESS repertoire file appears here via TCRdb, limited to in-frame rearrangements. These files lack a portion of the clones; in checked studies, under half of the deficit traces to unresolved V genes, and the cause of the others is not known. V and J calls and clone size follow that table, whereas D and trimming were derived from the DNA. The sample has 80,000 to 100,000 clones on record, 65% to 90% of them singletons. Together, the top ten hold approximately 19% of the sample.

To note about this clone: Its target antigen remains unknown. Within one base of it there is no much larger clone, and no base qualities were kept.

From the cysteine up to the phenylalanine, the CDR3 has a length of 14 residues. This entry keeps only the CDR3 DNA: 42 bases, framed from base 1. The germline V gene sets CDR1 to SGDLS and CDR2 to YYNGEE. The germline V end is reduced by 3 bases and the J end by 8 bases; junction bases left unmatched: 7. Each collaborating institution followed its own protocols to collect whole blood in K2EDTA tubes. Collaborator samples were shipped for TCRbeta analysis as frozen whole blood, isolated PBMCs, or DNA extracted from either sample type. Material for sequencing was peripheral blood. Rearrangement joined TRBV9 to TRBJ2-1, and TRBD1 aligns with 8 junction nucleotides. The sequence was collected from a woman aged 80 or over with acute or convalescent COVID-19. CDR3 sequence: CASSATGDVDEQFF. The DNA sequence reads TGTGCCAGCAGCGCGACAGGGGACGTCGATGAGCAGTTCTTC.